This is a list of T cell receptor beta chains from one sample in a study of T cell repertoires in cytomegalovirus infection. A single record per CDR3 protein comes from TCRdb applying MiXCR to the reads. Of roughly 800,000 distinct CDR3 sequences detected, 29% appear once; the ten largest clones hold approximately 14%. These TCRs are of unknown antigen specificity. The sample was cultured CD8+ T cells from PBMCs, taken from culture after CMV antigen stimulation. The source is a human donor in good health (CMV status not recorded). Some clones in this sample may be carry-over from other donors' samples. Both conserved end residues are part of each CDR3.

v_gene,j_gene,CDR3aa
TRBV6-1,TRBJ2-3,CASPARVSDPTDTQYF
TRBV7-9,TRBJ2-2,CASSRSADPTGELFF
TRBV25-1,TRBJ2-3,CASSGPGGPSTDTQYF
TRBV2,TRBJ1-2,CASSDDRVWLESYGYTF
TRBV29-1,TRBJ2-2,CSALSGELFF
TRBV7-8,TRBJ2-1,CASSLGTGLSSYNEQFF
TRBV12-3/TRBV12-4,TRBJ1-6,CASSLSRGSNSPLHF
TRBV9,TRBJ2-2,CASSVSRGGDINTGELFF
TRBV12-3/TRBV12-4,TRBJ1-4,CASSLGRSGEKLFF
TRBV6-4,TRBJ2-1,CASSDSMGSGSYNEQFF
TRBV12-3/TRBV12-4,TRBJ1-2,CASSFDKAFRYTF
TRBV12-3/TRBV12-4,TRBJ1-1,CASKLPSGGPLMNTEAFF
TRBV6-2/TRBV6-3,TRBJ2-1,CASRLMGRTSGGDNEQFF
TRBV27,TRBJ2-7,CASSHPREGNYEQYF